The clone carrying this TCR beta chain turned up a few times. CDR3 length: 16 amino acids. From germline, CDR1 is LGHNA and CDR2 YSLEER. Losses at the gene ends were 1 base for V and 2 bases for J; bases not matched to a gene: 3. The entry originates in a study of T cells after yellow fever vaccination. TCRdb re-analysed the 5' RACE reads in MiXCR, keeping a single row per CDR3 protein. The profile covers under 300,000 distinct CDR3 sequences, with less than 8.5% appearing a single time and 0.85% taken by the ten largest. The gene calls are TRBV4-3 and TRBJ2-2, with 8 bases aligning to TRBD1. The sequence was collected from a young man who received the YFV17D yellow fever vaccine. The sample here was CD4+ T cells sorted from PBMCs, taken 15 days after the yellow fever booster vaccination. CDR3 region: CASSQVQGANTGELFF. The CDR3 DNA follows: TGCGCCAGCAGCCAAGTTCAGGGGGCTAACACCGGGGAGCTGTTTTTT.